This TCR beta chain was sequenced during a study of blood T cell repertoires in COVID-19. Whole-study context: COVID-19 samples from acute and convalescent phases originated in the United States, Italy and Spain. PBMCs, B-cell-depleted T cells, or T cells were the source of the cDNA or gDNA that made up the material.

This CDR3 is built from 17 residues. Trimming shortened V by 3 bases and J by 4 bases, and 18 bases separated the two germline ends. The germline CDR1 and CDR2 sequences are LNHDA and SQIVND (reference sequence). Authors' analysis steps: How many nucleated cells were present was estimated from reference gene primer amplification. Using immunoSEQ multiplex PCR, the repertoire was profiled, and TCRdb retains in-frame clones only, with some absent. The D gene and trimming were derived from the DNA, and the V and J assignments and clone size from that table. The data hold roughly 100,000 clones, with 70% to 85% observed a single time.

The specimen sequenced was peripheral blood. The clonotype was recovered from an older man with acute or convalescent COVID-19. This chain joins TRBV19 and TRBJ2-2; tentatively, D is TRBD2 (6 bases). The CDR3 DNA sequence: TGTGCCAGTAGTATTAGCGTCGGGAGTGTGGGCACCGGGGAGCTGTTTTTT. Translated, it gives CASSISVGSVGTGELFF.